The clone carrying this T cell receptor beta chain was observed once. The sample originates from a study of control samples from healthy donors and cancer patients. Assay used: immunoSEQ multiplex PCR; TCRdb lists only in-frame clones, some missing. Of 90,000 to 110,000 clones listed, about nine tenths are singletons. V was clipped by 10 bases and J by 6 bases; unmatched bases: 11. The CDR3 covers 15 residues. Germline assignment: CDR1 LNHDA and CDR2 SQIVND (reference sequence). This clonotype was sampled from a human donor in good health. The donor label of this sample is uncertain. The chain employs TRBV19 and TRBJ2-2, with 10 positions matching TRBD2. Sequencing was done on a sample of blood. The CDR3 region has the DNA TGTGCCACCCGGACTAGCGGAGGGGCAGCCGGGGAGCTGTTTTTT. Translated: CATRTSGGAAGELFF.